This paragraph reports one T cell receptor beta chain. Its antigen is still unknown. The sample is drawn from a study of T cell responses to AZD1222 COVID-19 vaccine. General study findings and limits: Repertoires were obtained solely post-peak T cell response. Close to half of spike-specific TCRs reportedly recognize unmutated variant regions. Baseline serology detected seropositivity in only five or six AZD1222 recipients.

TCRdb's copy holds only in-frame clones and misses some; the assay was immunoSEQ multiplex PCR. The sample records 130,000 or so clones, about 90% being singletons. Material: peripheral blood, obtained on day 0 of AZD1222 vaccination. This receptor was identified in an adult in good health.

The DNA of the CDR3 is TGCAGCGTTCTTCATGACAGGGAGGGCACCTACGAGCAGTACTTC. Translated, it gives CSVLHDREGTYEQYF. V is TRBV29-1 and J is TRBJ2-7; D may correspond to TRBD1 or TRBD2 (7 bases each). This CDR3 has 15 residues. The germline V gene encodes CDR1 SQVTM and CDR2 ANQGSEA. Trimming stripped 5 bases from V and 2 bases from J, with 19 bases between.